This TCR beta chain is from a study of control samples from healthy donors and cancer patients. Generated by immunoSEQ multiplex PCR, the TCRdb table keeps only in-frame clones and is missing some. The table records tens of thousands of clones, approximately 94% of them present only once. Germline CDR1 and CDR2: SNHLY and FYNNEI. The CDR3 sequence is 18 residues long. V was pared by 7 bases and J by 5 bases, with 18 bases of the junction left unmatched. The chain joins TRBV2 to TRBJ2-1; 9 bases are shared with TRBD2. The sequence derives from a woman aged 40 to 49 with lung cancer. The sequencing input was PBMCs. CDR3 DNA: TGTGCCAGCACCACCGAGGCGGGGGGGCCGTCTCACCACAATGAGCAGTTCTTC. Amino acids: CASTTEAGGPSHHNEQFF.